A single sample is the source of the 21 T cell receptor beta chains below, sequenced in a study of T cell responses to AZD1222 COVID-19 vaccine. The repertoire was sequenced with immunoSEQ multiplex PCR; TCRdb's copy has only in-frame clones and lacks some. The sample contains tens of thousands of clones, around 80% of which appear only once. This specimen was peripheral blood, taken 28 days after the second AZD1222 dose. The receptors originated from an adult who received the AZD1222 COVID-19 vaccine.

The chain is built from TRBV5-1 and TRBJ1-2; perhaps TRBD1 as D (5 bases). V was cut by 4 bases and J by 6 bases, with 19 bases left in between. Looked up from germline, CDR1 is SGHRS and CDR2 is YFSETQ. The CDR3 length is 15 residues. CDR3 nucleotide sequence: TGCGCCAGCAGCATAGGACACCCGGATGGGAATGGCTACACCTTC. Translated, it gives CASSIGHPDGNGYTF.

The V and J genes are TRBV20-1 and TRBJ2-3; D call uncertain. Germline CDR1 reads DFQATT; CDR2 reads SNEGSKA (reference sequence). The CDR3 length is 15 residues. Trimming took 3 bases from V and 2 from J, leaving 15 bases between them. The CDR3 spells CSASRIQEATDTQYF. The CDR3 DNA follows: TGCAGTGCTAGTCGCATTCAAGAAGCCACAGATACGCAGTATTTT.

V gene TRBV11-2 combines with J gene TRBJ2-1; D unresolved. CDR3 length: 15 residues. The germline V and J ends were trimmed by 0 bases and 1 base, with 7 bases remaining between them. Germline CDR1 SGHAT, CDR2 FQNNGV. CDR3 residues: CASSLDLGSYNEQFF. CDR3 in DNA: TGTGCCAGCAGCTTAGATCTGGGTTCCTACAATGAGCAGTTCTTC.

This chain links TRBV5-1 with TRBJ1-2; D not certain. Trimming took off 4 bases at V and 5 bases at J, with 15 bases between the two ends. CDR3 length: 14 amino acids. In germline, CDR1 is SGHRS, CDR2 YFSETQ. CDR3 sequence: CASSPWTEDYGYTF. The DNA of the CDR3 is TGCGCCAGCAGCCCATGGACGGAGGATTATGGCTACACCTTC.

A few counts support this clone. The V call is TRBV15, the J call TRBJ1-4, with D unclear. The CDR3 spans 12 residues. From germline, CDR1 is LNHNV and CDR2 YYDKDF (reference sequence). The V gene lost 3 bases and the J gene lost 7 bases, with 6 bases spanning the gap. The CDR3 region has the DNA TGTGCCACCAGCAGGGAGGGTGAAAAACTGTTTTTT. The encoded protein is CATSREGEKLFF.

The chain's CDR3 is CAGGSYNEQFF. CDR3 bases: TGTGCCGGAGGCTCCTACAATGAGCAGTTCTTC. V is TRBV7-8 and J is TRBJ2-1, with a weak D call TRBD2 (5 bases). Per germline, CDR1 SGHVS and CDR2 FQNEAQ. CDR3 length: 11 amino acids. V gave up 11 bases and J gave up 0 bases, with 5 bases separating them.

The J gene is TRBJ1-3, the V gene TRBV11-3; D not resolved. The germline gives CDR1 SGHNT, CDR2 YENEEA. The CDR3 totals 13 residues. The ends were cut back, 1 base at V and 7 bases at J, with 8 bases in the middle. The CDR3 DNA follows: TGTGCCAGCAGCTTAGTCTTCGGGAACACCATATATTTT. Amino acid sequence: CASSLVFGNTIYF.

This clone showed up just a few times. The chain employs TRBV5-1 and TRBJ2-2; D remains unclear. With 0 bases removed from V and 6 bases from J, the gap between germline ends came to 6 bases. Germline assignment: CDR1 SGHRS and CDR2 YFSETQ. The CDR3 loop spans 13 amino acids. The CDR3 sequence is CASSLDFPGELFF. Written as DNA, the CDR3 is TGCGCCAGCAGCTTGGACTTTCCCGGGGAGCTGTTTTTT.

The chain carries TRBV6-5 and TRBJ2-7; D is undetermined. The CDR3 contains 12 residues. Trimming took 4 bases from V and 6 from J, leaving 10 bases between them. From germline, CDR1 is MNHEY and CDR2 SVGAGI. For the CDR3, the DNA is TGTGCCAGCAGTTCCGCTAACTCCGAGCAGTACTTC. Protein sequence: CASSSANSEQYF.

This clone was recorded only once. The chain joins TRBV6-5 to TRBJ2-7; 7 bases agree with TRBD2. This CDR3 comprises 14 residues. Germline loops: CDR1 MNHEY, CDR2 SVGAGI. V dropped 6 bases and J dropped 2; count of bases not matched to a gene: 7. The CDR3 protein is CASSTRTRTYEQYF. The CDR3 DNA sequence: TGTGCCAGCAGCACCAGGACTAGGACCTACGAGCAGTACTTC.

This chain connects TRBV27 to TRBJ1-1; D is undetermined. The CDR3 covers 13 residues. CDR1 and CDR2 from the germline V gene are MNHEY and SMNVEV (reference sequence). Trimming took off 5 bases at V and 2 bases at J, with 9 bases between the two ends. CDR3 bases: TGTGCCAGCAGTCGCCCGGGCAACACTGAAGCTTTCTTT. Residues: CASSRPGNTEAFF.

The V gene is TRBV30, the J gene TRBJ2-7, with TRBD1 identical over 9 bases. The length of the CDR3 is 15 residues. CDR1 and CDR2 (germline): GTSNPN, SVGIG (reference sequence). After removal of 0 bases from V and 3 bases from J, the junction contained 6 bases not matched to a gene. The CDR3 nucleotides are TGTGCCTGGAGTGTACACAGGGGGCTTCTCTACGAGCAGTACTTC. This gives the protein CAWSVHRGLLYEQYF.

This clone was seen only once. The V and J genes are TRBV19 and TRBJ1-2; maybe TRBD1 (5 bases). This CDR3 has 14 residues. Per germline, CDR1 LNHDA and CDR2 SQIVND (reference sequence). Trimming pared 4 bases from V and 4 bases from J, leaving 13 bases between. CDR3 bases: TGTGCCAGTAGTAAAAGCAGGGTGGCCTATGGCTACACCTTC. As protein: CASSKSRVAYGYTF.

This chain connects TRBV7-7 to TRBJ2-2; no clear D. The ends were cut back, 0 bases at V and 2 bases at J, with 4 bases in the middle. CDR1 and CDR2 (germline): SSHAT, FNYEAQ (reference sequence). The CDR3 has 14 amino acids. The CDR3 DNA is TGTGCCAGCAGCTTAGCACTAAACACCGGGGAGCTGTTTTTT. Protein product: CASSLALNTGELFF.

This rearrangement joins TRBV11-2 to TRBJ2-3; 8 nucleotides align to TRBD2. CDR1 is SGHAT, CDR2 FQNNGV, per germline. The trim removed 5 bases at V and 0 bases at J, leaving 7 bases unmatched. The CDR3 loop spans 16 amino acids. CDR3 in amino acids: CASSPLRGGSTDTQYF. DNA of the CDR3: TGTGCCAGCAGCCCCCTTCGCGGGGGGAGCACAGATACGCAGTATTTT.

The chain joins TRBV12-3 or TRBV12-4 to TRBJ2-1; possible D gene TRBD2, 6 bases. Trimming took off 6 bases at V and 2 bases at J, with 8 bases between the two ends. CDR3 size: 13 residues. This CDR3 reads CASRGGAYNEQFF. The DNA for the CDR3 is TGTGCCAGCAGGGGCGGGGCCTACAATGAGCAGTTCTTC.

The DNA of the CDR3 is TGTGCCAGCAGCCAAGGGGGTGGGACACTTGGAGATACGCAGTATTTT. Its protein is CASSQGGGTLGDTQYF. The rearrangement uses TRBV3-1 (or the pseudogene TRBV3-2) and TRBJ2-3, with D maybe TRBD1 (6 bases). The CDR3 covers 16 residues. Trimming stripped 1 base from V and 5 bases from J, with 16 bases between. Germline-derived CDR1 and CDR2 are LGHDT and YNNKEL (reference sequence).

This chain links TRBV19 with TRBJ2-4, with a weak D call TRBD2 (5 bases). The V gene lost 3 bases and the J gene lost 7 bases, with 10 bases spanning the gap. Germline CDR1 is LNHDA and CDR2 is SQIVND (reference sequence). The CDR3 has 13 residues. CDR3 DNA: TGTGCCAGTAGTATTGGGAGAGAGAACATTCAGTACTTC. Residues: CASSIGRENIQYF. The full variable domain, its missing parts supplied by reference TRBV19 and TRBJ2-4, is DGGITQSPKYLFRKEGQNVTLSCEQNLNHDAMYWYRQDPGQGLRLIYYSQIVNDFQKGDIAEGYSVSREKKESFPLTVTSAQKNPTAFYLCASSIGRENIQYFGAGTRLSVL.

This clone showed up just once. The chain couples TRBV19 to TRBJ2-7; perhaps D is TRBD1 or TRBD2 (7 bases each). CDR1 and CDR2 (germline): LNHDA, SQIVND (reference sequence). V lost 10 bases and J 2 bases, leaving 21 bases between the germline ends. This CDR3 has 15 residues. The CDR3 sequence: CATSRQGGATYEQYF. The CDR3 DNA is TGTGCCACCTCCAGGCAGGGGGGGGCGACCTACGAGCAGTACTTC.

The chain links TRBV2 to TRBJ2-3; D remains ambiguous. CDR1 is SNHLY, CDR2 FYNNEI, per germline. The CDR3 has 13 amino acids. The germline V and J ends were trimmed by 6 bases and 0 bases, with 7 bases remaining between them. The CDR3: CASRVTSTDTQYF. In nucleotides, the CDR3 is TGTGCCAGCAGAGTAACAAGCACAGATACGCAGTATTTT.

This clone occurred once. The genes are TRBV30 and TRBJ2-6; D tentatively fits TRBD1 or TRBD2 (5 bases each). The CDR3 covers 14 residues. Per the germline V gene, CDR1 is GTSNPN and CDR2 is SVGIG (reference sequence). Deletions cut 3 bases from V and 4 bases from J, with 10 bases between. The CDR3: CAWSLGAGANVLTF. CDR3 nucleotides: TGTGCCTGGAGCCTCGGGGCCGGGGCCAACGTCCTGACTTTC.